These 30 T cell receptor beta chains were all obtained from the same sample, sequenced in a study of Ad26.COV2.S vaccination and SARS-CoV-2 variants. Regarding treatment: roughly 18 received Ad26.COV2.S at low or high dose, single or two shots; five or six received placebo; per-sample allocation not given. Day 63 following the first vaccine or placebo injection was when the samples were taken. TCRdb keeps only in-frame clones here, not all; method: immunoSEQ multiplex PCR. The sample has around 300,000 clones; 85% to 90% are singletons. Sequencing was performed on peripheral blood, taken in a trial of Ad26.COV2.S vaccine versus placebo. Receptor source: a person between 18 and 65 years old who received the Ad26.COV2.S COVID-19 vaccine or a placebo.

The V and J genes are TRBV6-1 and TRBJ2-7; 7 bases match TRBD2. The V segment lost 4 bases and the J segment 3 bases; nucleotides outside the gene matches: 12. The CDR3 runs 16 residues. From germline, CDR1 is MNHNS and CDR2 SASEGT. The CDR3 region is CASSGGGVNLLYEQYV. CDR3 nucleotides: TGTGCCAGCAGTGGCGGGGGAGTGAACCTTCTCTACGAGCAGTACGTC.

V usage is TRBV10-3 and J usage is TRBJ1-1; the D gene is possibly TRBD1 (5 bases). The V and J ends lost 0 bases and 1 base respectively, with 9 bases between them. CDR1 ENHRY and CDR2 SYGVKD come from the germline V gene. This CDR3 is 15 amino acids long. The CDR3 nucleotides are TGTGCCATCAGTGAGTCCCGACAGCAGAACACTGAAGCTTTCTTT. Protein: CAISESRQQNTEAFF.

The V gene is TRBV13, the J gene TRBJ2-1; D is ambiguous. The germline CDR1 and CDR2 sequences are PRHDT and FYEKMQ (reference sequence). The CDR3 sequence is 15 residues long. The V end was cut by 4 bases, the J end by 7 bases, with 17 bases between. The chain's CDR3 is CASSSPSWSGNEQFF. The CDR3 region has the DNA TGTGCCAGCAGCTCCCCTTCTTGGTCTGGGAATGAGCAGTTCTTC.

This chain joins TRBV18 and TRBJ1-4; D ambiguous. Looked up from germline, CDR1 is KGHSH and CDR2 is LQKENI. Deletions cut 5 bases from V and 6 bases from J, with 4 bases between. The CDR3 has 11 residues. The CDR3 sequence: CASSEDEKLFF. In nucleotides, the CDR3 is TGTGCCAGCTCAGAGGATGAAAAACTGTTTTTT.

The rearrangement uses TRBV6-6 and TRBJ1-1, with D possibly matching TRBD1 (5 bases). This CDR3 spans 13 amino acids. Between the trimmed V and J ends, which lost 7 bases and 9 bases, there was a span of 18 bases. Per germline, CDR1 MNHNY and CDR2 SVGAGI (reference sequence). The CDR3 DNA is TGTGCCAGCACCCTACCCCACACAGGACAAGCTTTCTTT. Amino acids: CASTLPHTGQAFF.

The chain carries TRBV7-6 and TRBJ2-1, with D tentatively TRBD2 (6 bases). Germline loops: CDR1 SGHVS, CDR2 FNYEAQ. Trimming stripped 2 bases from V and 4 bases from J, with 18 bases between. CDR3 length: 17 amino acids. DNA of the CDR3: TGTGCCAGCAGCTTATCGGAGGGAGGATACTTGTACAATGAGCAGTTCTTC. It specifies CASSLSEGGYLYNEQFF. Full variable domain (outside the CDR3, taken from reference TRBV7-6 and TRBJ2-1): GAGVSQSPRYKVTKRGQDVALRCDPISGHVSLYWYRQALGQGPEFLTYFNYEAQQDKSGLPNDRFSAERPEGSISTLTIQRTEQRDSAMYRCASSLSEGGYLYNEQFFGPGTRLTVL.

This chain links TRBV12-3 or TRBV12-4 with TRBJ1-2; D gene ambiguous. Between the trimmed V and J ends, which lost 5 bases and 4 bases, there was a span of 11 bases. The CDR3 length is 13 residues. The CDR3 loop is CASSLSNLYGYTF. CDR3 sequence (DNA): TGTGCCAGCAGTCTAAGCAACCTCTATGGCTACACCTTC.

J is TRBJ1-3 and V is TRBV20-1, with TRBD1 matching 9 bases. The junction had 18 bases not matched to a gene; V was cut back by 6 bases and J by 3 bases. The CDR3 is 18 residues long. Per the germline V gene, CDR1 is DFQATT and CDR2 is SNEGSKA (reference sequence). The CDR3 region is CSASSGTGLVTRGNTIYF. Here the CDR3 DNA reads TGCAGTGCGAGTTCCGGGACAGGGTTAGTAACTCGTGGAAACACCATATATTTT.

This chain uses TRBV11-2 with TRBJ2-3; D not resolved. This CDR3 has 15 residues. V gave up 1 base and J gave up 6 bases, with 14 bases separating them. Germline V gene data show CDR1 as SGHAT and CDR2 as FQNNGV. Here the CDR3 DNA reads TGTGCCAGCAGCTTAGTGAGTCCCCCCGCGGATACGCAGTATTTT. This encodes CASSLVSPPADTQYF.

This clone appeared a single time. This chain connects TRBV4-1 to TRBJ2-2; D is perhaps TRBD2 (6 bases). The germline V gene encodes CDR1 MGHRA and CDR2 YSYEKL. Trimming took off 6 bases at V and 4 bases at J, with 9 bases between the two ends. The CDR3 is 13 residues long. The CDR3 is CASRGLFTGELFF. CDR3 in DNA: TGCGCCAGCAGGGGACTTTTCACCGGGGAGCTGTTTTTT.

The chain is built from TRBV18 and TRBJ2-3, with 10 bases that match TRBD2. CDR1 and CDR2 (germline): KGHSH, LQKENI. The length of the CDR3 is 16 residues. Trimming removed 4 bases from V and 5 bases from J; junction bases left unmatched: 9. The CDR3 DNA reads as TGTGCCAGCTCACGACCCACTAGCGGGGTGGGAGATACGCAGTATTTT. Translating gives CASSRPTSGVGDTQYF.

The rearrangement links TRBV6-2 or TRBV6-3 to TRBJ2-7; D may be TRBD2 (6 bases). Trimming stripped 4 bases from V and 4 bases from J, with 8 bases between. Germline CDR1 MNHEY, CDR2 SVGEGT. The CDR3 has 12 residues. The CDR3 reads CASSWGEYEQYF. CDR3 bases: TGTGCCAGCAGTTGGGGGGAGTACGAGCAGTACTTC.

The J gene is TRBJ2-7, the V gene TRBV6-5; no firm D call. The CDR3 spans 15 residues. The germline gives CDR1 MNHEY, CDR2 SVGAGI. V shed 0 bases and J shed 2 bases, with 11 bases lying between them. The CDR3 reads CASSYSIGLAYEQYV. The CDR3 DNA is TGTGCCAGCAGTTACTCGATAGGGCTAGCCTACGAGCAGTACGTC.

The V call is TRBV12-3 or TRBV12-4, the J call TRBJ2-5; weak D call: TRBD1 (5 bases). V was trimmed by 8 bases and J by 5 bases, leaving 15 bases between them. CDR3 length equals 13 residues. The CDR3 DNA follows: TGTGCCAGCGCCACCCAGGGTTTGGAGACCCAGTACTTC. It yields the protein CASATQGLETQYF.

This sequence joins TRBV7-9 and TRBJ2-5; D unresolved. Trimming pared 5 bases from V and 5 bases from J, leaving 15 bases between. CDR1 SEHNR and CDR2 FQNEAQ come from the germline V gene (reference sequence). The CDR3 spans 14 residues. The CDR3 reads CASSPRLDPETQYF. CDR3 in DNA: TGTGCCAGCAGCCCACGACTCGACCCCGAGACCCAGTACTTC.

The chain uses TRBV19 and TRBJ1-1, with 7 bases identical to TRBD1. The CDR3 has 17 amino acids. Germline V lookup: CDR1 LNHDA, CDR2 SQIVND (reference sequence). Trimming cost V 2 bases and J 5 bases; bases outside gene matches: 14. The CDR3 DNA is TGTGCCAGTAGTATAACCCGACAGGGACGGGGGGCAACTGAAGCTTTCTTT. It translates to CASSITRQGRGATEAFF.

This clone was seen a few times. The chain couples TRBV7-2 to TRBJ2-1, with 9 bases that match TRBD2. The V segment lost 4 bases and the J segment 3 bases; nucleotides outside the gene matches: 4. Germline CDR1 is SGHTA and CDR2 is FQGNSA. The CDR3 totals 15 residues. The CDR3 here is CASSSRGGGYNEQFF. DNA of the CDR3: TGTGCCAGCAGCTCGCGGGGGGGCGGCTACAATGAGCAGTTCTTC.

This clone appeared once. The CDR3 DNA is TGTGCCAGCAGCCAAGCCTCAGGGGACAGGAACACTGAAGCTTTCTTT. This codes for CASSQASGDRNTEAFF. This chain uses TRBV3-1 (or the pseudogene TRBV3-2) with TRBJ1-1; TRBD1 matches 7 bases. Germline V gives CDR1 LGHDT, CDR2 YNNKEL (reference sequence). The CDR3 spans 16 residues. J was trimmed by 1 base and V by 1 base; bases with no gene match: 6.

The chain employs TRBV7-9 and TRBJ2-5, with TRBD2 matching 9 bases. The CDR3 contains 14 residues. Germline V gene sequence: CDR1 SEHNR, CDR2 FQNEAQ (reference sequence). Trimming took 5 bases from V and 4 from J; bases not matched to a gene: 5. CDR3 nucleotide sequence: TGTGCCAGCAGCGTTAGCGGGGGAGGAGAGACCCAGTACTTC. This sequence encodes CASSVSGGGETQYF.

This chain links TRBV4-2 with TRBJ2-1, with 10 nucleotides matching TRBD1. Germline values: CDR1 LGHNA, CDR2 YNFKEQ. Unmatched junction bases numbered 9, after V lost 3 bases and J lost 4 bases. The CDR3 spans 17 residues. CDR3 loop: CASSHAGTGASYNEQFF. DNA for the CDR3: TGTGCCAGCAGCCACGCTGGGACAGGGGCCTCATACAATGAGCAGTTCTTC.

The genes are TRBV5-1 and TRBJ1-2; D is possibly TRBD1 (5 bases). V lost 2 bases, J lost 0 bases, and 11 bases lay in between. CDR1 and CDR2 from the germline V gene are SGHRS and YFSETQ. This CDR3 is built from 15 residues. CDR3 residues: CASSFGPGSNYGYTF. For the CDR3, the DNA is TGCGCCAGCAGCTTTGGGCCAGGGTCTAACTATGGCTACACCTTC.

Note on this clone: Distinct nucleotide sequences in the sample also encode this CDR3. The V call is TRBV6-6, the J call TRBJ1-1; D is undetermined. CDR1 and CDR2 from the germline V gene are MNHNY and SVGAGI (reference sequence). Trimming took off 6 bases at V and 2 bases at J, with 4 bases between the two ends. There are 11 residues in the CDR3. The CDR3 DNA reads TGTGCCAGCAGCCCCAACACTGAAGCTTTCTTT. Amino acid sequence: CASSPNTEAFF.

The V and J genes are TRBV3-1 (or the pseudogene TRBV3-2) and TRBJ1-3; possible D gene TRBD1, 5 bases. The CDR3 loop spans 16 amino acids. Germline values: CDR1 LGHDT, CDR2 YNNKEL (reference sequence). Trimming took off 4 bases at V and 0 bases at J, with 13 bases between the two ends. DNA of the CDR3: TGTGCCAGCAGCCGGGGGGGGACCTTCTCTGGAAACACCATATATTTT. Its translation: CASSRGGTFSGNTIYF.

The J gene is TRBJ2-7, the V gene TRBV6-6, with 8 nucleotides matching TRBD1. V trimming: 5 bases; J trimming: 1 base; junction bases outside the gene matches: 10. Germline V gene lookup returns CDR1 MNHNY and CDR2 SVGAGI (reference sequence). The CDR3 extends over 16 amino acids. The DNA for the CDR3 is TGTGCCAGCAGTCGATCTCAGGGGGCTGGATCCTACGAGCAGTACTTC. Amino acids: CASSRSQGAGSYEQYF.

The chain employs TRBV11-2 and TRBJ1-2; perhaps TRBD1 as D (5 bases). The V gene's germline CDR1 is SGHAT and CDR2 FQNNGV. The V gene lost 5 bases and the J gene lost 10 bases, with 14 bases spanning the gap. The CDR3 is made up of 12 amino acids. The CDR3 loop is CASSQTAGVYTF. In DNA, the CDR3 is TGTGCCAGCAGCCAGACAGCGGGGGTCTACACCTTC.

This sequence joins TRBV18 and TRBJ2-1, with D tentatively TRBD1 (5 bases). V lost 1 base, J lost 2 bases, and 15 bases lay in between. CDR1 is KGHSH and CDR2 is LQKENI in the germline V gene. This CDR3 region has 17 residues. The CDR3 reads CASSPQLYRSTYNEQFF. CDR3 sequence (DNA): TGTGCCAGCTCACCACAGTTATACAGGTCTACCTACAATGAGCAGTTCTTC.

Only one count was recorded for this clone. The chain carries TRBV2 and TRBJ1-1; possibly TRBD1 for D (5 bases). Per germline, CDR1 SNHLY and CDR2 FYNNEI. This CDR3 comprises 13 residues. V lost 4 bases, J lost 1 base, and 7 bases lay in between. CDR3 in amino acids: CASSVTANTEAFF. For the CDR3, the DNA is TGTGCCAGCAGTGTGACAGCGAACACTGAAGCTTTCTTT.

This chain connects TRBV4-3 to TRBJ1-4; 8 positions match TRBD1. CDR3 length: 14 residues. Trimming at V came to 4 bases and at J to 8 bases, leaving 6 bases not matched to a gene. Germline loops: CDR1 LGHNA, CDR2 YSLEER. CDR3 residues: CASSPARGREKLFF. CDR3 DNA: TGCGCCAGCAGCCCGGCCAGGGGGCGAGAAAAACTGTTTTTT.

The chain has TRBV19 and TRBJ2-1, with 12 bases identical to TRBD2. This CDR3 has 19 amino acids. With 3 bases clipped from V and 0 bases from J, the junction kept 9 bases outside the gene matches. Germline assignment: CDR1 LNHDA and CDR2 SQIVND (reference sequence). The CDR3 spells CASSMEGTSGYPSYNEQFF. DNA of the CDR3: TGTGCCAGTAGTATGGAAGGGACTAGCGGGTACCCCTCCTACAATGAGCAGTTCTTC.

The genes are TRBV12-3 or TRBV12-4 and TRBJ2-7, with 7 positions matching TRBD1. V was pared by 5 bases and J by 3 bases, with 4 bases of the junction left unmatched. The CDR3 has 13 residues. CDR3 sequence: CASSHRQGYEQYV. The CDR3 region has the DNA TGTGCCAGCAGTCATAGACAGGGCTACGAGCAGTACGTC.